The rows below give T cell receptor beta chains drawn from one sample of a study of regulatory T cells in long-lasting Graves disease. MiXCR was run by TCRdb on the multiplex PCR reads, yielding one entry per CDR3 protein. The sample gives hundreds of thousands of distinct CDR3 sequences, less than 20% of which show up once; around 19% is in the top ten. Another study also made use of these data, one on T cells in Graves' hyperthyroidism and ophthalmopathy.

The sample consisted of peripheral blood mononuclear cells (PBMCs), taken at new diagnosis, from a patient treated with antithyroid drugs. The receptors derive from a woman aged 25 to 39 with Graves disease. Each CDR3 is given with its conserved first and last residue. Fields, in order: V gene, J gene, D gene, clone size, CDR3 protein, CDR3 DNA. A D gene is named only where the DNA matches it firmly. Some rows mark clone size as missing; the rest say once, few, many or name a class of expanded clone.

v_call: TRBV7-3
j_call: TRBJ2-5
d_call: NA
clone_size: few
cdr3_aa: CASSPEGGGSQETQYF
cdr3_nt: TGTGCCAGCAGCCCGGAGGGGGGAGGGTCCCAGGAGACCCAGTACTTC

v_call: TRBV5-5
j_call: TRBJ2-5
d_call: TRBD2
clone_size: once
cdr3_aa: CASSKGLPPQETQYF
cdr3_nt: TGTGCCAGCAGCAAGGGACTACCCCCACAAGAGACCCAGTACTTC

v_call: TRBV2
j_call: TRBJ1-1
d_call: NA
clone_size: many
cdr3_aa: CASSQTGHQNTEAFF
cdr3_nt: TGTGCCAGTAGCCAAACGGGACACCAGAACACTGAAGCTTTCTTT

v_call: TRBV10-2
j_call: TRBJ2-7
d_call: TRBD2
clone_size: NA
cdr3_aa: CASSGLAGDDEQHF
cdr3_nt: TGCGCCAGCAGTGGACTAGCGGGAGATGACGAGCAGCACTTC

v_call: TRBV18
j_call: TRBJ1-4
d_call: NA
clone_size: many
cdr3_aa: CASSPGTNEKLFF
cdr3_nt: TGTGCCAGCAGCCCCGGCACTAATGAAAAACTGTTTTTT

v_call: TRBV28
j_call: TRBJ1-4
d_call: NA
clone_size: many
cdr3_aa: CASSSGYEKLFF
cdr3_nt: TGTGCCAGCAGTTCAGGGTATGAAAAACTGTTTTTT

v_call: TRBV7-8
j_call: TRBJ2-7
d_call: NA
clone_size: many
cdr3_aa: CASSLKSGPSYEQYF
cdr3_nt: TGTGCCAGCAGCTTAAAGTCGGGACCGAGCTACGAGCAGTACTTC

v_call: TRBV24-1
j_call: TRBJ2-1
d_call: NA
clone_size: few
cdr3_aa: CATSLYNYNEQFF
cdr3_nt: TGTGCCACCAGTCTCTACAATTACAATGAGCAGTTCTTC

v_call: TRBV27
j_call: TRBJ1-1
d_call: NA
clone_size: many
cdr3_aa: CASSISDNTEAFF
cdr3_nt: TGTGCCAGCAGTATCTCAGATAACACTGAAGCTTTCTTT

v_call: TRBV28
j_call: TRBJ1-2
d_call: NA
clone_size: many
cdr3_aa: CASSFGGNYGYTF
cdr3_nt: TGTGCCAGCAGCTTCGGTGGTAACTATGGCTACACCTTC

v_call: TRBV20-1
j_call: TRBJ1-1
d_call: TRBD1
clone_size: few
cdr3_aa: CSARSLRTGSINSEAFF
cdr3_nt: TGCAGTGCTAGATCTCTTCGGACAGGGTCGATAAACTCTGAAGCTTTCTTT

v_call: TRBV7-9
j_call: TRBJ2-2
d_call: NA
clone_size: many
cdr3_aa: CASSLSRSLNTGELFF
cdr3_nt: TGTGCCAGCAGCTTATCCAGGAGCCTAAACACCGGGGAGCTGTTTTTT

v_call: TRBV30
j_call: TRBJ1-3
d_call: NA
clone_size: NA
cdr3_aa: CAWKTVSSGNTIYF
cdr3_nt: TGTGCCTGGAAGACGGTTAGCTCTGGAAACACCATATATTTT

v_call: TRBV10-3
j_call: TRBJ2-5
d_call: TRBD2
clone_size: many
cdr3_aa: CAISESTSVLAGVETQYF
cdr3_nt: TGTGCCATCAGTGAGTCGACTTCCGTACTAGCGGGAGTGGAGACCCAGTACTTC

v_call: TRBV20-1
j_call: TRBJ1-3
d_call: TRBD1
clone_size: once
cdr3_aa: CSARDSFGTGTNSGNTIYF
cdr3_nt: TGCAGTGCTAGAGATTCTTTCGGGACAGGGACTAACTCTGGAAACACCATATATTTT

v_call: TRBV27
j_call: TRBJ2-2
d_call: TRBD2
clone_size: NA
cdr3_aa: CASSLPGAGGSGELFF
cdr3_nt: TGTGCCAGCAGTCTCCCCGGTGCGGGAGGCTCCGGGGAGCTGTTTTTT

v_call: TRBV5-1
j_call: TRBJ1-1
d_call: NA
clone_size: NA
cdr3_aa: CASSRDNRQAEAFF
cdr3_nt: TGCGCCAGCAGCAGGGACAACCGCCAGGCTGAAGCTTTCTTT

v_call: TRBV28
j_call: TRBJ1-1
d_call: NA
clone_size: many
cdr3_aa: CASSLFRGPMNTEAFF
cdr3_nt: TGTGCCAGCAGTTTATTCCGCGGACCTATGAACACTGAAGCTTTCTTT

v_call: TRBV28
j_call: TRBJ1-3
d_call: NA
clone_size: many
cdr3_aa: CASSSSQGSSGNTIYF
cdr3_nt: TGTGCCAGCAGTTCATCACAGGGTTCTTCTGGAAACACCATATATTTT

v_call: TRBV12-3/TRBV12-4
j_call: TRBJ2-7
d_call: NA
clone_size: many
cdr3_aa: CASKRQASYEQYF
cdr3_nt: TGTGCCAGCAAGCGACAGGCATCCTACGAGCAGTACTTC

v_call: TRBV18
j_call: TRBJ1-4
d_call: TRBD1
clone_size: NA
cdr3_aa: CASSEQGVLFF
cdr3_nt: TGTGCCAGCTCAGAACAGGGGGTTCTGTTTTTT

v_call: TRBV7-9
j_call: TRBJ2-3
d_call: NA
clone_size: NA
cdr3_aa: CASSTTEGRGIGDTQYF
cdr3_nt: TGTGCCAGCAGTACCACGGAGGGCAGGGGGATAGGAGATACGCAGTATTTT

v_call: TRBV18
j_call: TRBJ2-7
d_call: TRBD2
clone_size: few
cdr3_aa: CASSPVLAGAYEQYF
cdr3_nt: TGTGCCAGCTCACCAGTCCTAGCGGGAGCCTACGAGCAGTACTTC

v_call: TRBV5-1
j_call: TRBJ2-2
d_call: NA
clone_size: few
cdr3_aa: CASSATGNTGELFF
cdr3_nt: TGCGCCAGCAGCGCGACAGGGAACACCGGGGAGCTGTTTTTT

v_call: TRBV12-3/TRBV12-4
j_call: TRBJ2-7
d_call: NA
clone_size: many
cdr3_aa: CASSLDGLSYEQYF
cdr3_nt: TGTGCCAGCAGCTTGGACGGCCTCTCCTACGAGCAGTACTTC

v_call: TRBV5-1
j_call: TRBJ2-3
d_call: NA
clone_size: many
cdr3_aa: CASSLDRVVTDTQYF
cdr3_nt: TGCGCCAGCAGCTTGGACAGGGTTGTCACAGATACGCAGTATTTT

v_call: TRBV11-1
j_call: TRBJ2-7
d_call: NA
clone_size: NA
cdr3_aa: CASSGWDTGRGIYEQYF
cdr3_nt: TGTGCCAGCAGCGGTTGGGACACCGGTCGGGGAATCTACGAGCAGTACTTC

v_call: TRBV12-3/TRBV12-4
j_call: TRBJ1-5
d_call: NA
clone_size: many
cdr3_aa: CASTPQEGDQPQHF
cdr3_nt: TGTGCCAGCACTCCTCAAGAGGGGGATCAGCCCCAGCATTTT

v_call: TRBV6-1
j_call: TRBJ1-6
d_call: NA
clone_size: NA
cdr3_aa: CASNRGPRLRDNSPLHF
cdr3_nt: TGTGCCAGCAACCGGGGCCCACGACTACGAGATAATTCACCCCTCCACTTT

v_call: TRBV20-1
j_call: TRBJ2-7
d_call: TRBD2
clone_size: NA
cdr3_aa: CSARDGSGRAYEQYF
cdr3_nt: TGCAGTGCTAGAGATGGTAGCGGGAGGGCCTACGAGCAGTACTTC

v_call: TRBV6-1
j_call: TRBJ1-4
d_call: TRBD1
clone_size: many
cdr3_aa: CASRPPGQGASELFF
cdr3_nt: TGTGCCAGCAGACCTCCGGGACAGGGAGCGTCGGAACTGTTTTTT

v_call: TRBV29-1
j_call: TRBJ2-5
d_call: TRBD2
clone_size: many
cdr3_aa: CSVGKGSGSRETQYF
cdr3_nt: TGCAGCGTTGGGAAAGGGAGCGGGAGTAGAGAGACCCAGTACTTC

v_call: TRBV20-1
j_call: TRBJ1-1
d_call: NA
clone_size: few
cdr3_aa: CSAANPRGGNTEAFF
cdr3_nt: TGCAGTGCGGCCAATCCACGGGGCGGGAACACTGAAGCTTTCTTT

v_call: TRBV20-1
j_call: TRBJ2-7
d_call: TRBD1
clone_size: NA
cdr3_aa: CSARTGQGSHEQYF
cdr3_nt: TGCAGTGCTAGGACAGGACAGGGCTCCCACGAGCAGTACTTC

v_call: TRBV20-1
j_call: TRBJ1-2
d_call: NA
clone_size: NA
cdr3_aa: CSAGVPVDYGYTF
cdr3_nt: TGCAGTGCTGGGGTCCCGGTGGACTATGGCTACACCTTC

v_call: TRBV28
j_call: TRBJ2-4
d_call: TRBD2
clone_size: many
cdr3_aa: CASSLWASGKSAKNIQYF
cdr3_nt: TGTGCCAGCAGTTTATGGGCTAGCGGGAAGTCGGCCAAAAACATTCAGTACTTC

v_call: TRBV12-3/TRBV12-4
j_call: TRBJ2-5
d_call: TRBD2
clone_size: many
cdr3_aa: CASSSTEDGGQETQYF
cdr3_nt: TGTGCCAGCAGTTCTACCGAGGACGGGGGGCAAGAGACCCAGTACTTC

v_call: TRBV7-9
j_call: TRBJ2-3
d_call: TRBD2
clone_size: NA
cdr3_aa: CASSTRDYEDTQYF
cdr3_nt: TGTGCCAGCAGCACTAGGGACTACGAAGATACGCAGTATTTT

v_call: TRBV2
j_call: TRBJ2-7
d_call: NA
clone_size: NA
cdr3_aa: CASRADSNYEQYF
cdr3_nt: TGTGCCAGCAGGGCGGACAGCAACTACGAGCAGTACTTC

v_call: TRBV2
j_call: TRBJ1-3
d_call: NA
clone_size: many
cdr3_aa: CASGAGVGNTIYF
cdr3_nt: TGTGCCAGCGGGGCAGGGGTTGGAAACACCATATATTTT

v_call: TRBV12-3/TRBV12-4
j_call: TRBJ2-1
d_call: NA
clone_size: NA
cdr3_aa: CASSLVPYSYNEQFF
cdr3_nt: TGTGCCAGCAGTTTAGTTCCTTACTCCTACAATGAGCAGTTCTTC

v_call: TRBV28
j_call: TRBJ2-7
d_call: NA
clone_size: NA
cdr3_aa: CAAQGLLPYEQYF
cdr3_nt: TGTGCCGCCCAGGGGCTCCTTCCCTACGAGCAGTACTTC

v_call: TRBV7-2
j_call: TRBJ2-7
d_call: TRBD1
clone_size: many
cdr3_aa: CASSNPGQGLYEQYF
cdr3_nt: TGTGCCAGCAGCAACCCGGGACAGGGGTTGTACGAGCAGTACTTC

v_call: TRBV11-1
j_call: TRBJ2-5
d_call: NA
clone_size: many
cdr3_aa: CASSFHGAETQYF
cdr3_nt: TGTGCCAGCAGCTTCCACGGGGCAGAGACCCAGTACTTC

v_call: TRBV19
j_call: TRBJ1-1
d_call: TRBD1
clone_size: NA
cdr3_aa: CASSILQGANTEAFF
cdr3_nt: TGTGCCAGTAGTATTTTACAGGGGGCGAACACTGAAGCTTTCTTT

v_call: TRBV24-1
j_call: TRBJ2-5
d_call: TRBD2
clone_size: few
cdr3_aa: CATRTGTSATETQYF
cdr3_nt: TGTGCCACCAGAACCGGGACTAGTGCTACCGAGACCCAGTACTTC

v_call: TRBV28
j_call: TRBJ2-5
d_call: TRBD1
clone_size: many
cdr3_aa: CASRATGVQETQYF
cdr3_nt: TGTGCCAGCAGAGCAACAGGGGTCCAAGAGACCCAGTACTTC

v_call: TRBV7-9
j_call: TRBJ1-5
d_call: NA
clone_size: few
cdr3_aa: CASSLEVSGNQPQHF
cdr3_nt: TGTGCCAGCAGCTTAGAAGTTTCAGGCAATCAGCCCCAGCATTTT

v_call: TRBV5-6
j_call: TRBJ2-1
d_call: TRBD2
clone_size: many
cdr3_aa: CASSMGLGLAGDNEQFF
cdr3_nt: TGTGCCAGCAGCATGGGACTTGGACTAGCGGGAGACAATGAGCAGTTCTTC

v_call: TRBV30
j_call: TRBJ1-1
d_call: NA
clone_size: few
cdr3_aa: CAWKYTEAFF
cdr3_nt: TGTGCCTGGAAGTACACTGAAGCTTTCTTT

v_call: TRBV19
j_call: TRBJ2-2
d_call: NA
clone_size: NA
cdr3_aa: CASSIEASLNTGELFF
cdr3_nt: TGTGCCAGTAGTATAGAAGCTAGCTTGAACACCGGGGAGCTGTTTTTT

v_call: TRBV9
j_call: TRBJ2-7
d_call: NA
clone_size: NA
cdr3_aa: CASSVEGYSYEQYF
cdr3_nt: TGTGCCAGCAGCGTGGAAGGTTACTCCTACGAGCAGTACTTC

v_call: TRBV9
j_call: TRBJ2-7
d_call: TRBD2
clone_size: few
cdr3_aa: CASSASSSSGRFSYEQYF
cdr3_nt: TGTGCCAGCAGCGCCAGCTCATCTAGCGGGAGGTTCTCCTACGAGCAGTACTTC

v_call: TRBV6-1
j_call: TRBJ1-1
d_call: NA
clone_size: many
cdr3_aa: CASRSTGTTEAFF
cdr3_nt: TGTGCCAGCAGGTCTACAGGGACCACTGAAGCTTTCTTT

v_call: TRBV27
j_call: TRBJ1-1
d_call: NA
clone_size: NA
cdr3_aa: CASNRGGLRTEAFF
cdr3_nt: TGTGCCAGCAATCGTGGAGGTTTGCGGACTGAAGCTTTCTTT